The TCR beta chain under discussion was sequenced for a study of tumor and adjacent non-tumor tissue in lung cancer. Findings and limits, study-wide: Tumor repertoires had a smaller top 100 clone share than normal lung.

This sample's RNA came from whole unsorted tissue. A modified ARM-PCR protocol with three rounds of nested PCR amplified TCRbeta. TCRdb used MiXCR to reprocess the multiplex PCR reads, holding one entry per CDR3 protein. The data show approximately 76,000 distinct CDR3 sequences, under 70% seen once. This CDR3 has 13 amino acids. CDR1 SQVTM and CDR2 ANQGSEA come from the germline V gene. On this clonotype: Antigen specificity is unknown. The germline gene is not matched at one end of the junction; a read error may be the cause.

Sequenced input: lung tumor tissue. This TCR derives from a woman in her 70s with non-small cell lung cancer. The chain carries TRBV29-1 and TRBJ2-7; D possibly matches TRBD1 or TRBD2 (6 bases each). CDR3 nucleotide sequence: TGCAGCGTTGATTTGGGGGGCTCCTATGAGCCGTACTTC. It codes for CSVDLGGSYEPYF.